This T cell receptor (beta chain) was profiled in a study of blood T cell repertoires in COVID-19. Study background: Researchers got acute and convalescent COVID-19 samples from the United States, Italy and Spain. T cells, B-cell-depleted T cells, or PBMCs supplied cDNA or gDNA.

In the original workflow: Counts of nucleated cells, estimated from reference gene primer amplification, were obtained. The data were produced by immunoSEQ multiplex PCR, yet TCRdb's version contains in-frame clones alone and is incomplete. The V and J calls and clone size are taken from that table; D and trimming were inferred from the DNA. Of tens of thousands of clones listed, around 89% are singletons. V was shortened by 0 bases and J by 1 base, with 14 bases between the two germline ends. The length of the CDR3 is 16 residues. Germline V gene data show CDR1 as SGHDT and CDR2 as YYEEEE. Sequencing was carried out using peripheral blood. The J gene is TRBJ2-7, the V gene TRBV5-6; D uncertain. The sequence was obtained from a man in his 60s with acute or convalescent COVID-19. The CDR3, as DNA: TGTGCCAGCAGCTTGGGCACCGGTGCGCGTTCCTACGAGCAGTACTTC. Translation: CASSLGTGARSYEQYF.